The 7 T cell receptor beta chains given below trace back to one sample, sequenced in a study of cytomegalovirus exposure and HLA in healthy donors (dated by TCRdb to between 2016 and 2019). The method behind the library was the immunoSEQ multiplex PCR assay. For the multiplex PCR, a mixture combining 60 forward primers for TCR Vbeta segments and 13 reverse primers for TCR Jbeta segments was used. TCRdb took over this immuneACCESS table, retaining in-frame rearrangements with V and J assigned. Such tables are incomplete; in checked studies, under half of the missing clones stem from an unresolved V gene, and the remainder is unexplained. For this sample the table gives 100,000 to 150,000 clones, of which 73% were detected only once. Around 4.1% of the sample comes from the top ten. Input material: PBMCs. These receptors were obtained from a middle-aged woman in good health and CMV-seronegative.

The J gene is TRBJ1-2, the V gene TRBV4-2; perhaps TRBD1 as D (5 bases). Germline V gene data show CDR1 as LGHNA and CDR2 as YNFKEQ. The length of the CDR3 is 15 residues. The V end was cut by 3 bases, the J end by 1 base, with 12 bases between. The CDR3 DNA reads TGTGCCAGCAGCCAGGAGCGGGGGGGTAACTATGGCTACACCTTC. Its translation: CASSQERGGNYGYTF.

This clone has more than one count but fewer than ten. The chain is built from TRBV5-8 and TRBJ2-5; 16 bases map to TRBD2. V was pared by 5 bases and J by 1 base, with 5 bases of the junction left unmatched. Per the germline V gene, CDR1 is SGHTS and CDR2 is YDEGEE. This CDR3 has 17 residues. The CDR3, as DNA: TGTGCCAGCAGTCCCGGGACTAGCGGGGGGGGCCAAGAGACCCAGTACTTC. Its translation: CASSPGTSGGGQETQYF.

The chain joins TRBV2 to TRBJ1-5; D is perhaps TRBD1 (5 bases). Deletions cut 4 bases from V and 3 bases from J, with 10 bases between. This CDR3 contains 14 residues. Germline CDR1 and CDR2: SNHLY and FYNNEI. CDR3 nucleotide sequence: TGTGCCAGCAGTGCGGACATGGCCAATCAGCCCCAGCATTTT. Residues: CASSADMANQPQHF.

The V call is TRBV30, the J call TRBJ2-4; D is undetermined. The germline V gene has CDR1 GTSNPN and CDR2 SVGIG (reference sequence). Trimming stripped 6 bases from V and 5 bases from J, with 8 bases between. This CDR3 has 11 residues. The CDR3 sequence is CACGGENIQYF. CDR3 sequence (DNA): TGTGCCTGCGGCGGTGAAAACATTCAGTACTTC.

This chain links TRBV27 with TRBJ1-5; D unclear. The CDR3 contains 14 residues. V lost 1 base, J lost 4 bases, and 8 bases lay in between. Germline V gene lookup returns CDR1 MNHEY and CDR2 SMNVEV (reference sequence). CDR3 nucleotide sequence: TGTGCCAGCAGTTTATTTCGCGGAAATCAGCCCCAGCATTTT. Protein sequence: CASSLFRGNQPQHF.

This chain uses TRBV11-1 with TRBJ1-2; TRBD1 is a possible D gene (5 bases). The CDR3 loop spans 16 amino acids. V lost 2 bases and J 2 bases, leaving 15 bases between the germline ends. In germline, CDR1 is SGHAT, CDR2 FQDESV (reference sequence). CDR3 amino acids: CASSLNAGAGNYGYTF. CDR3 in DNA: TGTGCCAGCAGCTTAAATGCTGGGGCGGGAAACTATGGCTACACCTTC.

The chain combines TRBV12-5 with TRBJ2-3, with 12 bases that match TRBD2. In germline, CDR1 is LGHNT, CDR2 FRNRAP. V was clipped by 1 base and J by 4 bases; unmatched bases: 0. This CDR3 contains 15 residues. CDR3 DNA sequence: TGTGCTAGTGGTTTGGGACTAGCGGGGGCAGATACGCAGTATTTT. It codes for CASGLGLAGADTQYF.